This T cell receptor beta chain was sequenced in a study of CD8 T cells in Susac syndrome. About 0.45 to 1 ug RNA was reverse transcribed with random hexamers. MiXCR, applied by TCRdb to the immunoSEQ multiplex PCR reads, yields one record per CDR3 protein. The sample has hundreds of thousands of distinct CDR3 sequences; about 94% are singletons. The CDR3 spans 14 residues. Deletions cut 4 bases from V and 8 bases from J, with 18 bases between. The germline gives CDR1 SGHRS, CDR2 YFSETQ. This TCR came from a human donor with Susac syndrome. The rearrangement joins TRBV5-1 to TRBJ1-1; D is possibly TRBD1 (6 bases). The sequencing input was CD4+ T cells from PBMCs. The CDR3 protein is CASSLRTASSEAFF. In DNA, the CDR3 is TGCGCCAGCAGCCTAAGGACAGCGAGCTCAGAAGCTTTCTTT.